This T cell receptor (beta chain) appears in the sequencing data of a study of cytomegalovirus exposure and HLA in healthy donors. General study points: An ancestry cluster, one associated with Asian ancestry, reportedly showed fewer N-insertions than the approximately 670-donor mean in a later analysis.

With 60 Vbeta and 13 Jbeta primers, the PCR was carried out. TCRdb's table, derived via immunoSEQ multiplex PCR, lists solely in-frame clones and lacks some. This sample has about 97,000 clones; 75% to 90% occur once, and the top ten carry 2.6%. This clone appeared a single time. Antigen: not known. This clonotype was sampled from a man aged 40-49 years in good health and CMV-seronegative. The sample comprised PBMCs.

CDR3 residues: CASSLGGGGYNEQFF. DNA of the CDR3: TGTGCCAGCAGCTTAGGCGGGGGGGGCTACAATGAGCAGTTCTTC. This sequence joins TRBV7-3 and TRBJ2-1, with TRBD2 identical over 9 bases. CDR3 length: 15 amino acids. CDR1 and CDR2 from the germline V gene are SGHTA and FQGTGA. The V gene end was trimmed by 2 bases and the J gene end by 3 bases; junction bases not matched to a gene: 2. Combining the CDR3 with reference TRBV7-3 and TRBJ2-1 gives the whole variable domain GAGVSQTPSNKVTEKGKYVELRCDPISGHTALYWYRQSLGQGPEFLIYFQGTGAADDSGLPNDRFFAVRPEGSVSTLKIQRTERGDSAVYLCASSLGGGGYNEQFFGPGTRLTVL.